These 28 T cell receptor beta chains originate from one sample sequenced in a study of CD8 T cells in ankylosing spondylitis. For these TCRs, the target antigens are not known. TCRdb recomputed calls from the 5' RACE reads with MiXCR, one row per CDR3 protein. The data contain about 700,000 distinct CDR3 sequences, 19% of them singletons. Whole-study results and caveats: The study identified a TCR beta motif of several highly homologous variants that appeared characteristic of ankylosing spondylitis blood.

Sequencing was performed on blood, either unsorted or a sorted T cell fraction (not recorded which). These receptor sequences come from a male donor with ankylosing spondylitis.

The gene calls are TRBV9 and TRBJ2-3; D is unresolved. Germline values: CDR1 SGDLS, CDR2 YYNGEE. CDR3 length equals 14 residues. Trimming pared 0 bases from V and 1 base from J, leaving 6 bases between. The CDR3 DNA reads TGTGCCAGCAGCGTAGTGGGCCGCACAGATACGCAGTATTTT. Translating it yields CASSVVGRTDTQYF.

The chain recombines TRBV12-3 or TRBV12-4 with TRBJ2-7; 11 bases are shared with TRBD2. This CDR3 contains 16 residues. The junction had 10 bases not matched to a gene; V was cut back by 4 bases and J by 5 bases. The DNA for the CDR3 is TGTGCCAGCAGTTCCGTCACTAGCGGGAGCATCAACGAGCAGTACTTC. Residues: CASSSVTSGSINEQYF.

The chain carries TRBV20-1 and TRBJ2-7, with a possible D match to TRBD2 (6 bases). The CDR3 is made up of 13 amino acids. V lost 2 bases, J lost 7 bases, and 15 bases lay in between. Per germline, CDR1 DFQATT and CDR2 SNEGSKA (reference sequence). CDR3 nucleotides: TGCAGTGCTAGACTAGCGTGGAGTGGGGAGCAGTACTTC. Amino acids: CSARLAWSGEQYF.

This clonotype was detected a few times. The chain has TRBV7-9 and TRBJ2-2, with 7 bases aligning to TRBD1. Germline values: CDR1 SEHNR, CDR2 FQNEAQ (reference sequence). V gave up 4 bases and J gave up 3 bases; unmatched junction bases: 5. The CDR3 extends over 15 amino acids. The CDR3 coding sequence is TGTGCCAGCAGCTCAGGACAGGCTGACACCGGGGAGCTGTTTTTT. Protein: CASSSGQADTGELFF.

The chain couples TRBV2 to TRBJ2-7; D is perhaps TRBD1 or TRBD2 (7 bases each). The germline V gene has CDR1 SNHLY and CDR2 FYNNEI. The CDR3 has 17 amino acids. V was trimmed by 7 bases and J by 0 bases, leaving 22 bases between them. As DNA, the CDR3 is TGTGCCAGCATGGGAGGGACAGAGCGAGCTAGCTCCTACGAGCAGTACTTC. This sequence encodes CASMGGTERASSYEQYF.

The J gene is TRBJ2-1, the V gene TRBV7-8; 7 bases are a match to TRBD1. After removal of 5 bases from V and 2 bases from J, the junction contained 9 bases not matched to a gene. Germline CDR1 and CDR2: SGHVS and FQNEAQ. CDR3 length equals 16 residues. Written as DNA, the CDR3 is TGTGCCAGCAGCCTTCTCCACGGGACAGCCTACAATGAGCAGTTCTTC. It translates to CASSLLHGTAYNEQFF.

This clonotype occurred a few times. The rearrangement uses TRBV10-3 and TRBJ2-1, with a tentative D call TRBD2 (5 bases). V dropped 3 bases and J dropped 8 bases, with 8 bases sitting between them. CDR3 length: 12 residues. Germline V gives CDR1 ENHRY, CDR2 SYGVKD. The CDR3 region is CAISDGLHEQFF. The CDR3 nucleotides are TGTGCCATCAGTGATGGACTCCATGAGCAGTTCTTC.

This chain uses TRBV11-2 with TRBJ1-2; 7 bases are a match to TRBD1. Germline V CDR1 and CDR2: SGHAT, FQNNGV. V shed 3 bases and J 4 bases; nucleotides not matched to a gene: 8. The CDR3 runs to 15 residues. The CDR3 DNA follows: TGTGCCAGCAGCTTCGACGACAGGGTACGCTATGGCTACACCTTC. Protein sequence: CASSFDDRVRYGYTF.

In this sample, this clonotype turned up a few times. V usage is TRBV2 and J usage is TRBJ2-2; D is unresolved. The V end was cut by 7 bases, the J end by 2 bases, with 14 bases between. The CDR3 contains 15 residues. Germline lookup yields CDR1 SNHLY and CDR2 FYNNEI. The DNA for the CDR3 is TGTGCCAGCACTCGAGAAGAAGCTAACACCGGGGAGCTGTTTTTT. Its protein is CASTREEANTGELFF.

V is TRBV12-3 or TRBV12-4 and J is TRBJ1-3; 8 bases line up with TRBD1. V trimming: 6 bases; J trimming: 0 bases; junction bases outside the gene matches: 7. This CDR3 has 16 residues. This CDR3 reads CASRDGQGLSGNTIYF. CDR3 in DNA: TGTGCCAGCAGGGATGGACAGGGCCTCTCTGGAAACACCATATATTTT.

The genes are TRBV27 and TRBJ2-5, with D unclear. Germline-derived CDR1 and CDR2 are MNHEY and SMNVEV (reference sequence). CDR3 length equals 13 residues. Between the trimmed V and J ends, which lost 2 bases and 9 bases, there was a span of 13 bases. The CDR3 DNA reads TGTGCCAGCAGTTTAGCCCCAGATGGGGCCCAGTACTTC. Its protein is CASSLAPDGAQYF.

The V call is TRBV29-1, the J call TRBJ1-1; D not certain. In germline, CDR1 is SQVTM, CDR2 ANQGSEA. This CDR3 spans 13 amino acids. V was pared by 4 bases and J by 3 bases, with 12 bases between. The CDR3 DNA is TGCAGCGTTGTTTTTGCAGATTACACTGAAGCTTTCTTT. This translates into CSVVFADYTEAFF.

This chain connects TRBV15 to TRBJ2-7; D is perhaps TRBD1 or TRBD2 (5 bases each). CDR1 is LNHNV, CDR2 YYDKDF, per germline (reference sequence). The CDR3 totals 14 residues. Between the trimmed V and J ends, which lost 4 bases and 2 bases, there was a span of 12 bases. The CDR3 nucleotides are TGTGCCACCAGCATCGGGACGACAACCTACGAGCAGTACTTC. Its protein product is CATSIGTTTYEQYF.

This clonotype was counted between two and nine times. J is TRBJ2-1 and V is TRBV7-3; no definite D call. This CDR3 has 13 amino acids. From germline, CDR1 is SGHTA and CDR2 FQGTGA. Trimming removed 6 bases from V and 2 bases from J, with 8 bases in between. As DNA, the CDR3 is TGTGCCAGCAGTGCTTCCCCCTACAATGAGCAGTTCTTC. It yields the protein CASSASPYNEQFF.

The table lists this clonotype with a few counts. V gene TRBV9 combines with J gene TRBJ1-1; possibly TRBD1 for D (6 bases). Trimming removed 3 bases at V and 3 bases at J, with 15 bases between. Germline values: CDR1 SGDLS, CDR2 YYNGEE. The CDR3 totals 15 residues. The CDR3 sequence: CASSASTGRDTEAFF. CDR3 nucleotide sequence: TGTGCCAGCAGCGCCTCGACAGGACGGGACACTGAAGCTTTCTTT.

The V and J genes are TRBV5-1 and TRBJ1-2; 7 bases align to TRBD1. Germline CDR1 SGHRS, CDR2 YFSETQ. V trimming: 0 bases; J trimming: 5 bases; junction bases outside the gene matches: 4. This CDR3 has 14 residues. The DNA of the CDR3 is TGCGCCAGCAGCTTGGGACAGGGAAAGTATGGCTACACCTTC. It yields the protein CASSLGQGKYGYTF.

This clonotype was detected only a few times. The rearrangement links TRBV29-1 to TRBJ2-1, with 13 bases identical to TRBD2. V shed 3 bases, J shed 3 bases, and the junction held 2 bases outside the gene matches. Germline V CDR1 and CDR2: SQVTM, ANQGSEA. The CDR3 has 15 residues. CDR3 in amino acids: CSVEGTSGIYNEQFF. The DNA of the CDR3 is TGCAGCGTTGAGGGGACTAGCGGGATCTACAATGAGCAGTTCTTC.

The chain links TRBV5-5 to TRBJ1-2; 8 nucleotides align to TRBD1. Unmatched junction bases numbered 3, after V lost 3 bases and J lost 8 bases. This CDR3 has 12 amino acids. Per germline, CDR1 SGHKS and CDR2 YYEKEE (reference sequence). CDR3 in amino acids: CASSWGQAGYTF. In nucleotides, the CDR3 is TGTGCCAGCAGCTGGGGACAGGCGGGCTACACCTTC.

The chain couples TRBV4-1 to TRBJ2-7; unclear D gene. The CDR3 has 13 residues. Germline V lookup: CDR1 MGHRA, CDR2 YSYEKL. Trimming cost V 4 bases and J 5 bases, with 12 bases left between them. In DNA form, the CDR3 reads TGCGCCAGCAGCCTCCAGACCCCCGACGAGCAGTACTTC. This encodes CASSLQTPDEQYF.

This clonotype was picked up a small number of times. This rearrangement joins TRBV7-9 to TRBJ2-7; TRBD1 matches 8 bases. CDR1 is SEHNR and CDR2 is FQNEAQ in the germline V gene (reference sequence). J lost 4 bases, V lost 2 bases, and 7 bases had no gene match. This CDR3 contains 15 residues. Written as DNA, the CDR3 is TGTGCCAGCAGCTTAAAGGGGCAGGGGGCTTACGAGCAGTACTTC. It is translated as CASSLKGQGAYEQYF.

In its sample, this clonotype was seen a few times. The V and J genes are TRBV20-1 and TRBJ1-2, with D perhaps matching TRBD1 (5 bases). CDR3 size: 14 residues. Trimming stripped 3 bases from V and 4 bases from J, with 15 bases between. Per germline, CDR1 DFQATT and CDR2 SNEGSKA (reference sequence). The CDR3 DNA follows: TGCAGTGCTAGGCCAGGCCTGACAGTCTATGGCTACACCTTC. It yields the protein CSARPGLTVYGYTF.

This clonotype was seen more than once but under ten times. V and J are TRBV12-3 or TRBV12-4 and TRBJ1-1; 8 nucleotides align to TRBD1. This CDR3 has 15 residues. After removal of 6 bases from V and 7 bases from J, the junction contained 13 bases not matched to a gene. CDR3 sequence (DNA): TGTGCCAGCAGGCTAGACAGGGGCCCGGGCCTTGAAGCTTTCTTT. Protein product: CASRLDRGPGLEAFF.

This chain joins TRBV27 and TRBJ2-3, with D possibly being TRBD1 or TRBD2 (5 bases each). Germline CDR1 MNHEY, CDR2 SMNVEV (reference sequence). This CDR3 is 15 amino acids long. V was clipped by 5 bases and J by 2 bases, with 14 bases between them. The CDR3 DNA is TGTGCCAGCAGTGCGCCCGGGACCCCCACAGATACGCAGTATTTT. Its protein is CASSAPGTPTDTQYF.

The gene calls are TRBV5-1 and TRBJ1-4, with TRBD1 as a possible D gene (6 bases). CDR3 length equals 16 residues. Between the trimmed V and J ends, which lost 4 bases and 6 bases, there was a span of 19 bases. Germline V gene sequence: CDR1 SGHRS, CDR2 YFSETQ. CDR3 region: CASSLRPDRTDEKLFF. CDR3 bases: TGCGCCAGCAGCCTCCGCCCCGACAGGACAGATGAAAAACTGTTTTTT.

The chain carries TRBV6-2 or TRBV6-3 and TRBJ1-1; maybe TRBD1 (6 bases). Germline V CDR1 and CDR2: MNHEY, SVGEGT. The CDR3 spans 18 residues. The V gene lost 2 bases and the J gene lost 4 bases, with 23 bases spanning the gap. This chain's CDR3 is CASSYDRTANPLGTEAFF. In nucleotides, the CDR3 is TGTGCCAGCAGTTACGACAGGACAGCAAACCCCCTGGGCACTGAAGCTTTCTTT.

This rearrangement joins TRBV5-1 to TRBJ1-2; perhaps TRBD1 as D (6 bases). V lost 0 bases to trimming and J lost 4 bases, with 25 bases between them. Germline V gene sequence: CDR1 SGHRS, CDR2 YFSETQ. The CDR3 totals 19 residues. CDR3 DNA: TGCGCCAGCAGCTTGGAGACGGACAGCGGTCCTCAGGACGGCTATGGCTACACCTTC. Its translation: CASSLETDSGPQDGYGYTF.

This clonotype was recorded a few times. The chain carries TRBV29-1 and TRBJ2-1; TRBD2 matches at 10 bases. The CDR3 sequence is 14 residues long. V was pared by 3 bases and J by 8 bases, with 7 bases of the junction left unmatched. Germline V CDR1 and CDR2: SQVTM, ANQGSEA. CDR3 sequence (DNA): TGCAGCGTTGAGGGACTAGCGTTTGGAGATGAGCAGTTCTTC. The encoded protein is CSVEGLAFGDEQFF.

V and J are TRBV7-6 and TRBJ1-5; unclear D gene. The CDR3 extends over 14 amino acids. V was pared by 1 base and J by 4 bases, with 8 bases between. Germline V gives CDR1 SGHVS, CDR2 FNYEAQ. CDR3 residues: CASSLGEANQPQHF. For the CDR3, the DNA is TGTGCCAGCAGCTTAGGTGAGGCGAATCAGCCCCAGCATTTT.